The present TCR beta chain was sequenced within a study of blood T cell repertoires in COVID-19. The overall study: Samples came from the United States, Italy and Spain, spanning acute and convalescent COVID-19. PBMCs, B-cell-depleted T cells, or T cells provided the cDNA or gDNA that made up the material.

In the original processing: Estimation of nucleated cell counts was performed using reference gene primer amplification. Assay: immunoSEQ multiplex PCR; the TCRdb copy retains only in-frame clones and omits some. V and J calls and clone size come straight from that table; D and trimming were deduced from the DNA. The sample gives about 80,000 clones, roughly four fifths of which show up once; approximately 30% is in the top ten. J lost 2 bases, V lost 2 bases, and 6 bases had no gene match. This CDR3 comprises 15 residues. From germline, CDR1 is GTSNPN and CDR2 SVGIG (reference sequence). The TCR sequence derives from a human donor in a cohort sampled during active COVID-19. The genes are TRBV30 and TRBJ1-3, with TRBD1 identical over 7 bases. Material for sequencing was peripheral blood. The CDR3 sequence: CAWSRQGRTGNTIYF. CDR3 nucleotides: TGTGCCTGGAGTCGACAGGGAAGAACTGGAAACACCATATATTTT.